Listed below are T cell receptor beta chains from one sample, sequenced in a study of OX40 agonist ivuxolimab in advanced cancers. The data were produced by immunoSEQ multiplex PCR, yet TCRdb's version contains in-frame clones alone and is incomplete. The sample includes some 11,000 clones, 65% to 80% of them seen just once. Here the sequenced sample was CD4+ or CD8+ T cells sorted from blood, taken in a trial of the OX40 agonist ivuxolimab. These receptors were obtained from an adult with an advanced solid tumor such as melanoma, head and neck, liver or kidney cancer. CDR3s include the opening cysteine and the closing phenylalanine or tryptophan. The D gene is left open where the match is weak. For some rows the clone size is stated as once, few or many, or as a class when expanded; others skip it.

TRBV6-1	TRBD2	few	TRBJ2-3	TGTGCCAGCAGTGAGCTAGCGGGTTCGTTAGGCACAGATACGCAGTATTTT	CASSELAGSLGTDTQYF
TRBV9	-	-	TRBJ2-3	TGTGCCAGCAGCGCCGGAGGCACAGATACGCAGTATTTT	CASSAGGTDTQYF
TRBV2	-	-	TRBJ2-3	TGTGCCAGCAGCTCCCCTTACACAGATACGCAGTATTTT	CASSSPYTDTQYF
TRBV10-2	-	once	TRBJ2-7	TGCGCCAGCAGAGAGGGAACCCTGGACGAGCAGTACTTC	CASREGTLDEQYF
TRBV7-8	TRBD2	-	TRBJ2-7	TGTGCCAGCAGCTTTTCTCTAGCGGGAGTAAGCTACGAGCAGTACTTC	CASSFSLAGVSYEQYF
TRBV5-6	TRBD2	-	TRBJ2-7	TGTGCCAGCAGCTTGGAGCCTAGCGGCTCCTACGAGCAGTACTTC	CASSLEPSGSYEQYF
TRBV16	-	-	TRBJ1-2	TGTGCCAGCAGCCAATATCCGGGGAACGAGTATGGCTACACCTTC	CASSQYPGNEYGYTF
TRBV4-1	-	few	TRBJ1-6	TGCGCCAGCAGCCAGTGGGACACCTCTGGGAATTCACCCCTCCACTTT	CASSQWDTSGNSPLHF
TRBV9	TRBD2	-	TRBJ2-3	TGTGCCAGCAGCGTTAGCGGGGGTCACACAGATACGCAGTATTTT	CASSVSGGHTDTQYF
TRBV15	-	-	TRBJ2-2	TGTGCCACCAGCGAGGGTCGCACCGGGGAGCTGTTTTTT	CATSEGRTGELFF
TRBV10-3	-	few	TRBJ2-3	TGTGCCATCAGTGAGTCAGGTGGCACAGATACGCAGTATTTT	CAISESGGTDTQYF
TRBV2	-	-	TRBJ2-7	TGTGCCAGCAGTGATACTAGGCCCGAGCAGTACTTC	CASSDTRPEQYF
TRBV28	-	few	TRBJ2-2	TGTGCCAGCAGTCACCGGACGAACACCGGGGAGCTGTTTTTT	CASSHRTNTGELFF
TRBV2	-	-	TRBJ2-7	TGTGCCAGCAGTGAAGAGGGGTTTGGCAGCTACGAGCAGTACTTC	CASSEEGFGSYEQYF
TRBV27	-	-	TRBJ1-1	TGTGCCAGCAGTTTACTTCCGGACGAGAACACTGAAGCTTTCTTT	CASSLLPDENTEAFF
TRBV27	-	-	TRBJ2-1	TGTGCCAGCAGTTTCGGCAGGGTCGGAGATGAGCAGTTCTTC	CASSFGRVGDEQFF
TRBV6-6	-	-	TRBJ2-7	TGTGCCAGCAGTTACTCGTCCGGACCCCTCGAGCAGTACTTC	CASSYSSGPLEQYF
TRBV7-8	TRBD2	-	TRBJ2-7	TGTGCCAGCAGCGGCCTAGCGGGAACTGTCGACGAGCAGTACTTC	CASSGLAGTVDEQYF
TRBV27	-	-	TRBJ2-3	TGTGCCAGCAGTTTAGGCCTCACAGATACGCAGTATTTT	CASSLGLTDTQYF
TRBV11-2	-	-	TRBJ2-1	TGTGCCAGCAGCTTTTCTGGTAATGAGCAGTTCTTC	CASSFSGNEQFF
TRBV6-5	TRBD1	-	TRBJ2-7	TGTGCCAGCAGTCGGGGACAGGGAGTAGCCGAGCAGTACTTC	CASSRGQGVAEQYF
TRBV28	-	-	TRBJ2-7	TGTGCCAGCAGTTGGGACGGAGCCGAAGCGGACGAGCAGTACTTC	CASSWDGAEADEQYF
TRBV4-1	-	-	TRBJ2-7	TGCGCCAGCAGCCGGGACTCCGAAGGGTCCTACGAGCAGTACTTC	CASSRDSEGSYEQYF
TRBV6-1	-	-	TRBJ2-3	TGTGCCAGCAACCTTCTGGTCTCATACGAGCAGTATTTT	CASNLLVSYEQYF
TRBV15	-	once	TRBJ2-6	TGTGCCACCAGCAGAGGTGGGGGCCCTGGGGCCAACGTCCTGACTTTC	CATSRGGGPGANVLTF
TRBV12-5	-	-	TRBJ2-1	TGTGCTAGTGCCCCCCACAGGGTAAGCTCAGGCGGCTACGTTGAGCAGTTCTTC	CASAPHRVSSGGYVEQFF
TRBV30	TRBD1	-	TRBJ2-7	TGTGCCTGGAGTGTACTTGAGGGGGCAGGGGAGCAGTACTTC	CAWSVLEGAGEQYF
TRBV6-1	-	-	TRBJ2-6	TGTGCCAGCAGTGAGACTTCCTTCCCAACTGGGGCCAACGTCCTGACTTTC	CASSETSFPTGANVLTF
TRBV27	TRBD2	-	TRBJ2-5	TGTGCCAGCAGTTTTCTAGCGGACCGCCAAGAGACCCAGTACTTC	CASSFLADRQETQYF
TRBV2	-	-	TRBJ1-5	TGTGCCAGCAGTGAATATGTTTATAGCAATCAGCCCCAGCATTTT	CASSEYVYSNQPQHF
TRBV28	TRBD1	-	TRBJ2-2	TGTGCCAGCAGTTCAGGGGGGAACACCGGGGAGCTGTTTTTT	CASSSGGNTGELFF
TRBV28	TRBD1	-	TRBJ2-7	TGTGCCAGCAGTTACGGGACAGGGGACGCGATCGGTATATACGAGCAGTACTTC	CASSYGTGDAIGIYEQYF
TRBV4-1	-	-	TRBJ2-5	TGCGCCAGCAGCCAACGTTTTCCCCTTCCCAACCAAGAGACCCAGTACTTC	CASSQRFPLPNQETQYF
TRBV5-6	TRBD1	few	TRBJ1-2	TGTGCCAGCAGCCGGACAGGGCGCCCTATTGGCTACACCTTC	CASSRTGRPIGYTF
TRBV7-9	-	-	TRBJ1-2	TGTGCCAGCAGCCCCGTGGGGGCCAACTATGGCTACACCTTC	CASSPVGANYGYTF
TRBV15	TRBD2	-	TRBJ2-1	TGTGCCACCAGCAGACCCTTTAGCGGGAGGGCCAATGAGCAGTTCTTC	CATSRPFSGRANEQFF
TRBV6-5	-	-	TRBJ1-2	TGTGCCAGCAGTTACTCTTACAGCTCCTATGGCTACACCTTC	CASSYSYSSYGYTF
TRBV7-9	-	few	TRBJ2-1	TGTGCCAGCAGTTTCCAAGAAAGGGGTATAAATGAGCAGTTCTTC	CASSFQERGINEQFF